The 25 T cell receptor beta chains below were found in one sample sequenced in a study of blood T cell repertoires in COVID-19. Method: immunoSEQ multiplex PCR; TCRdb's copy keeps in-frame clones and lacks some. The sample has 90,000 to 120,000 clones, approximately 90% seen once. The source material was peripheral blood. These receptor sequences come from a woman under 40 with acute or convalescent COVID-19.

The V gene is TRBV23-1, the J gene TRBJ1-2; D call uncertain. TRBV23-1 is identified as an open reading frame with a role that is uncertain. V lost 2 bases and J 4 bases, leaving 11 bases between the germline ends. This CDR3 spans 14 amino acids. In DNA form, the CDR3 reads TGCGCCAGCAGTCAACCCCCCCGCGCCTATGGCTACACCTTC. This encodes CASSQPPRAYGYTF.

The chain is built from TRBV6-4 and TRBJ1-2, with 8 bases that match TRBD1. The CDR3 has 13 residues. V was pared by 5 bases and J by 7 bases, with 6 bases of the junction left unmatched. Germline-derived CDR1 and CDR2 are MRHNA and SNTAGT. CDR3 nucleotide sequence: TGTGCCAGCAGTTCCCAGGGGGCCACTGGCTACACCTTC. It codes for CASSSQGATGYTF.

V is TRBV7-8 and J is TRBJ1-1, with 9 bases fitting TRBD1. Germline V gene lookup returns CDR1 SGHVS and CDR2 FQNEAQ. After removal of 7 bases from V and 7 bases from J, the junction contained 7 bases not matched to a gene. The CDR3 length is 13 residues. This CDR3 is CASTGTGINEAFF. CDR3 DNA: TGTGCCAGCACCGGGACAGGGATCAATGAAGCTTTCTTT.

This clone was picked up a small number of times. V gene TRBV5-1 combines with J gene TRBJ2-3, with 7 bases matching TRBD1. CDR1 and CDR2 (germline): SGHRS, YFSETQ. There are 14 residues in the CDR3. Unmatched junction bases numbered 2, after V lost 2 bases and J lost 2 bases. The CDR3 here is CASSLGTVTDTQYF. CDR3 bases: TGCGCCAGCAGCTTAGGGACAGTCACAGATACGCAGTATTTT.

This chain joins TRBV5-4 and TRBJ1-1, with 7 bases lining up with TRBD1. Germline loops: CDR1 SGHNT, CDR2 YYREEE (reference sequence). The trim removed 4 bases at V and 3 bases at J, leaving 6 bases unmatched. This CDR3 spans 14 amino acids. The CDR3 sequence is CASSNKGAHTEAFF. The CDR3 DNA is TGTGCCAGCAGCAATAAGGGGGCGCACACTGAAGCTTTCTTT.

The CDR3 DNA follows: TGCGCCAGCAGCAGAGACAGGGGGCCCTACAATGAGCAGTTCTTC. Protein: CASSRDRGPYNEQFF. The chain uses TRBV5-1 and TRBJ2-1; 10 bases are shared with TRBD1. After removal of 4 bases from V and 2 bases from J, the junction contained 3 bases not matched to a gene. This CDR3 is built from 15 residues. The germline CDR1 and CDR2 sequences are SGHRS and YFSETQ. The full variable domain, with the rest looked up from reference TRBV5-1 and TRBJ2-1, is KAGVTQTPRYLIKTRGQQVTLSCSPISGHRSVSWYQQTPGQGLQFLFEYFSETQRNKGNFPGRFSGRQFSNSRSEMNVSTLELGDSALYLCASSRDRGPYNEQFFGPGTRLTVL.

The CDR3: CASSRDFLSSGNTIYF. The CDR3 DNA sequence: TGTGCCAGCAGCCGCGACTTCCTGAGCTCTGGAAACACCATATATTTT. V is TRBV5-4 and J is TRBJ1-3, with unresolved D. The CDR3 runs 16 residues. Trimming took off 4 bases at V and 0 bases at J, with 14 bases between the two ends. Looked up from germline, CDR1 is SGHNT and CDR2 is YYREEE (reference sequence).

The chain is built from TRBV9 and TRBJ2-5; D perhaps matches TRBD2 (6 bases). CDR1 SGDLS and CDR2 YYNGEE come from the germline V gene. The V end lost 0 bases, the J end lost 0 bases, and 9 bases lay between the germline ends. The CDR3 contains 15 residues. The CDR3 DNA is TGTGCCAGCAGCGTAGGGAGGGGATACCAAGAGACCCAGTACTTC. This encodes CASSVGRGYQETQYF.

The CDR3 loop is CASSPTSASYEQYF. As DNA, the CDR3 is TGTGCCAGCAGCCCTACTAGCGCCTCATACGAGCAGTACTTC. J is TRBJ2-7 and V is TRBV28, with 7 bases identical to TRBD2. With V trimmed by 6 bases and J by 4 bases, 9 bases remained unmatched. Germline CDR1 reads MDHEN; CDR2 reads SYDVKM. The CDR3 covers 14 residues.

This clone was counted between two and nine times. The V gene is TRBV19, the J gene TRBJ2-2; tentatively, D is TRBD2 (5 bases). The CDR3 extends over 15 amino acids. CDR1 and CDR2 (germline): LNHDA, SQIVND (reference sequence). V lost 3 bases and J 5 bases, leaving 13 bases between the germline ends. The DNA for the CDR3 is TGTGCCAGTAGTATTTCGCGGGTTTGGACCGGGGAGCTGTTTTTT. It specifies CASSISRVWTGELFF.

The genes are TRBV19 and TRBJ2-1; 10 bases agree with TRBD2. Trimming took 1 base from V and 11 from J; bases not matched to a gene: 8. This CDR3 region has 15 residues. Germline V gene data show CDR1 as LNHDA and CDR2 as SQIVND (reference sequence). Here the CDR3 DNA reads TGTGCCAGTAGTATAGGTAATAGCGGGGGGTCTCAGCAGTTCTTC. It is translated as CASSIGNSGGSQQFF. The entire variable domain, with the rest obtained from reference TRBV19 and TRBJ2-1, is as follows: DGGITQSPKYLFRKEGQNVTLSCEQNLNHDAMYWYRQDPGQGLRLIYYSQIVNDFQKGDIAEGYSVSREKKESFPLTVTSAQKNPTAFYLCASSIGNSGGSQQFFGPGTRLTVL.

The chain uses TRBV3-1 (or the pseudogene TRBV3-2) and TRBJ1-2, with D perhaps matching TRBD1 (6 bases). This CDR3 region has 15 residues. The ends were cut back, 0 bases at V and 8 bases at J, with 16 bases in the middle. Germline CDR1 reads LGHDT; CDR2 reads YNNKEL (reference sequence). The CDR3 protein is CASSQETTGWEGYTF. As DNA, the CDR3 is TGTGCCAGCAGCCAAGAGACCACAGGGTGGGAGGGCTACACCTTC.

J is TRBJ1-5 and V is TRBV30, with D unresolved. V shed 6 bases and J shed 2 bases, with 14 bases lying between them. The germline V gene has CDR1 GTSNPN and CDR2 SVGIG (reference sequence). The CDR3 has 14 amino acids. CDR3 amino acids: CACKTDRGNQPQHF. CDR3 in DNA: TGTGCCTGTAAGACCGATCGGGGCAATCAGCCCCAGCATTTT.

The chain uses TRBV29-1 and TRBJ1-2; D may be TRBD1 (5 bases). The V and J ends lost 3 bases and 2 bases respectively, with 13 bases between them. The CDR3 contains 14 residues. Germline V gives CDR1 SQVTM, CDR2 ANQGSEA. The CDR3 reads CSVDMVDKNYGYTF. The DNA for the CDR3 is TGCAGCGTTGATATGGTGGACAAGAACTATGGCTACACCTTC.

This chain connects TRBV7-6 to TRBJ1-1; 7 bases match TRBD1. V lost 1 base, J lost 2 bases, and 1 base stayed unmatched. The V gene's germline CDR1 is SGHVS and CDR2 FNYEAQ. The CDR3 consists of 14 residues. The CDR3 DNA sequence: TGTGCCAGCAGCTTAGACAGGGGAAACACTGAAGCTTTCTTT. It is translated as CASSLDRGNTEAFF.

This clone was picked up one time. The V gene is TRBV2, the J gene TRBJ2-7, with 7 bases lining up with TRBD1. Germline assignment: CDR1 SNHLY and CDR2 FYNNEI. This CDR3 spans 13 amino acids. V shed 0 bases, J shed 7 bases, and the junction held 3 bases outside the gene matches. CDR3 amino acids: CASSEARRGEQYF. The CDR3, as DNA: TGTGCCAGCAGTGAAGCGCGCAGGGGGGAGCAGTACTTC.

The chain is built from TRBV28 and TRBJ1-4; 12 bases match TRBD1. The junction had 14 bases not matched to a gene; V was cut back by 6 bases and J by 3 bases. CDR1 is MDHEN, CDR2 SYDVKM, per germline. This CDR3 is built from 19 residues. The CDR3 sequence is CASRPGTGGNLGANEKLFF. The CDR3, as DNA: TGTGCCAGCAGACCCGGGACAGGGGGCAATCTTGGGGCTAATGAAAAACTGTTTTTT.

This clone was observed a single time. This chain uses TRBV24-1 with TRBJ2-3, with D possibly TRBD2 on 5 matching bases. V lost 11 bases, J lost 5 bases, and 19 bases lay in between. Germline V CDR1 and CDR2: KGHDR, SFDVKD. This CDR3 is built from 14 residues. CDR3: CAISRGAAVDTQYF. CDR3 in DNA: TGTGCCATCTCCCGGGGTGCCGCCGTAGATACGCAGTATTTT.

The J gene is TRBJ2-7, the V gene TRBV6-1, with D possibly being TRBD1 (8 bases). Germline CDR1 reads MNHNS; CDR2 reads SASEGT. CDR3 length equals 16 residues. Trimming shortened V by 2 bases and J by 6 bases, and 20 bases separated the two germline ends. The CDR3 sequence is CASSENVNRGGGEQYF. In DNA form, the CDR3 reads TGTGCCAGCAGTGAAAATGTAAACAGGGGGGGAGGCGAGCAGTACTTC.

This rearrangement joins TRBV7-2 to TRBJ2-5, with 13 positions matching TRBD2. Trimming cost V 5 bases and J 1 base; bases outside gene matches: 4. The CDR3 length is 16 residues. Germline CDR1 SGHTA, CDR2 FQGNSA. CDR3 nucleotides: TGTGCCAGCAGCCCGCGACTAGCGGGGGGCCAAGAGACCCAGTACTTC. As protein: CASSPRLAGGQETQYF.

The table lists this clone with a count of one. The gene calls are TRBV25-1 and TRBJ1-5; D call uncertain. V was cut by 5 bases and J by 3 bases, with 11 bases left in between. The CDR3 covers 14 residues. Germline V lookup: CDR1 MGHDK, CDR2 SYGVNS. Written as DNA, the CDR3 is TGTGCCAGCAGTCATGACGGGTACAATCAGCCCCAGCATTTT. Residues: CASSHDGYNQPQHF.

The J gene is TRBJ1-5, the V gene TRBV5-5; no firm D call. The CDR3 is 15 residues long. Germline CDR1 reads SGHKS; CDR2 reads YYEKEE (reference sequence). Trimming removed 1 base from V and 4 bases from J, with 12 bases in between. Here the CDR3 DNA reads TGTGCCAGCAGCTTGTGGGCAGTAGGTAATCAGCCCCAGCATTTT. This encodes CASSLWAVGNQPQHF.

In DNA, the CDR3 is TGTGCCAGTAGTCTGAGACTAGCCCACTTTAGCACAGATACGCAGTATTTT. Translating gives CASSLRLAHFSTDTQYF. V usage is TRBV19 and J usage is TRBJ2-3; TRBD2 matches at 7 bases. The ends lost 5 bases at V and 0 bases at J; junction bases unmatched: 11. In germline, CDR1 is LNHDA, CDR2 SQIVND (reference sequence). The CDR3 is 17 amino acids.

This sequence joins TRBV19 and TRBJ2-1; TRBD2 matches at 14 bases. Germline V gene sequence: CDR1 LNHDA, CDR2 SQIVND (reference sequence). With V trimmed by 4 bases and J by 0 bases, 17 bases remained unmatched. The CDR3 is made up of 22 amino acids. The CDR3, as DNA: TGTGCCAGTAGTAGGAGAGGCACCGGGACTAGCGGGAGTTTTAGCTCCTACAATGAGCAGTTCTTC. Protein: CASSRRGTGTSGSFSSYNEQFF.

In its sample, this clone was seen a few times. CDR3 sequence: CASSKAGGNTEAFF. The DNA for the CDR3 is TGCGCCAGCTCAAAAGCGGGGGGGAACACTGAAGCTTTCTTT. The V call is TRBV4-3, the J call TRBJ1-1, with a possible D match to TRBD1 (5 bases). Germline CDR1 LGHNA, CDR2 YSLEER. The CDR3 has 14 amino acids. V lost 8 bases, J lost 1 base, and 14 bases lay in between.